A single T cell receptor (beta chain) is shown here with its context. In the original processing: From reference gene primer amplification, estimates of nucleated cell counts were derived. Some clones are missing from TCRdb's copy, which holds only in-frame ones; the method was immunoSEQ multiplex PCR. The D gene and trimming were derived from the DNA, and the V and J assignments and clone size from that table. The sample lists about 46,000 clones; around 83% were seen once. The sample comes from a study of blood T cell repertoires in COVID-19. Study information: Acute and convalescent COVID-19 samples came from the United States, Italy and Spain. PBMCs, B-cell-depleted T cells, or T cells provided the cDNA or gDNA that made up the material.

V lost 5 bases and J lost 2; bases outside the gene matches: 3. The CDR3 runs 14 residues. The germline V gene has CDR1 SNHLY and CDR2 FYNNEI. V and J are TRBV2 and TRBJ2-1, with 7 bases that match TRBD1. The sample was peripheral blood. This sequence originates from an elderly woman with acute or convalescent COVID-19. CDR3 nucleotides: TGTGCCAGCAGTCGCGGACAGGCCTACAATGAGCAGTTCTTC. Its protein product is CASSRGQAYNEQFF.